This TCR beta chain was documented in a study of blood T cell repertoires in COVID-19. Looking at the study overall: Samples representing acute and convalescent COVID-19 were sourced from the United States, Italy and Spain. The analysed material was cDNA or gDNA that came from T cells, B-cell-depleted T cells, or PBMCs.

In the original analysis: Nucleated cell number was recorded as an estimate derived from reference gene primer amplification. Here immunoSEQ multiplex PCR was the method, and the copy in TCRdb shows in-frame clones only, minus some. The V and J calls and clone size were taken over from that table, and D and trimming were inferred from the DNA. The table records under 300,000 clones, just over 85% of them present only once. The germline gives CDR1 LGHDT, CDR2 YNNKEL (reference sequence). The CDR3 is 17 amino acids. With V trimmed by 3 bases and J by 4 bases, 8 bases remained unmatched. The genes are TRBV3-1 (or the pseudogene TRBV3-2) and TRBJ2-2; TRBD1 matches 10 bases. Material for sequencing was peripheral blood. The sequence was obtained from a woman between 25 and 40 years old with active or convalescent COVID-19. Here the CDR3 reads CASSHYSGQGTTGELFF. CDR3 coding DNA: TGTGCCAGCAGCCATTATTCGGGACAGGGGACCACCGGGGAGCTGTTTTTT.